These T cell receptor beta chains were read from a single sample in a study of blood T cell repertoires in COVID-19. Sequenced by immunoSEQ multiplex PCR; TCRdb stores in-frame clones only, minus some. The data show 250,000 or so clones, with over 65% seen just once and more than 2.5% held by the top ten. Sequenced material: peripheral blood. The source of these receptors is an elderly woman with acute or convalescent COVID-19. Both conserved end residues are part of each CDR3. The D gene is left open where the match is weak. Not every row has a clone size; where given, it reads once, few, many or a size class.

abundance | j_gene | d_gene | v_gene | CDR3nt | CDR3aa
few | TRBJ1-1 | NA | TRBV5-5 | TGTGCCAGCAGCTTCGGGAACACTGAAGCTTTCTTT | CASSFGNTEAFF
NA | TRBJ2-5 | TRBD1 | TRBV5-1 | TGCGCCAGCAGCTTGGGGGGACAGGGTTGGCAAGAGACCCAGTACTTC | CASSLGGQGWQETQYF
NA | TRBJ1-4 | NA | TRBV4-1 | TGCGCCAGCAGCCCCCCAGGGCGGACTAATGAAAAACTGTTTTTT | CASSPPGRTNEKLFF
few | TRBJ2-7 | TRBD1 | TRBV19 | TGTGCCAGTAGTATCACCGGGACAGGGGTCTACGAGCAGTACTTC | CASSITGTGVYEQYF
NA | TRBJ2-3 | NA | TRBV7-2 | TGTGCCAGCAGCTTGGGCTATCTCACAGATACGCAGTATTTT | CASSLGYLTDTQYF
once | TRBJ2-1 | NA | TRBV28 | TGTGCCAGCAGTGCCCCCCGAGGCCCAAATTACAATGAGCAGTTCTTC | CASSAPRGPNYNEQFF
NA | TRBJ1-4 | NA | TRBV20-1 | TGCAGTGCTAGTGACTCAACTAATGAAAAACTGTTTTTT | CSASDSTNEKLFF
NA | TRBJ1-5 | NA | TRBV6-5 | TGTGCCAGCAGCCCCCCCGGGGGGTCGGGCCAGCCCCAGCATTTT | CASSPPGGSGQPQHF
NA | TRBJ2-1 | TRBD1 | TRBV2 | TGTGCCAGCAGTGCAGAAAACAGGGGTAATGAGCAGTTCTTC | CASSAENRGNEQFF
NA | TRBJ1-3 | NA | TRBV10-2 | TGCGCCAGCAGTGAGTCATCTGTTGGAAACACCATATATTTT | CASSESSVGNTIYF
NA | TRBJ1-3 | NA | TRBV3-1/TRBV3-2 | TGTGCCAGCAGCCAAGGCAGGGGAACTGGAAACACCATATATTTT | CASSQGRGTGNTIYF
NA | TRBJ2-6 | NA | TRBV9 | TGTGCCAGCAGCCCCCGACAGGCCTCTGGGGCCAACGTCCTGACTTTC | CASSPRQASGANVLTF
NA | TRBJ2-3 | NA | TRBV27 | TGTGCCAGCAGTTTCTACTTAAACACAGATACGCAGTATTTT | CASSFYLNTDTQYF
NA | TRBJ2-4 | TRBD1 | TRBV5-1 | TGCGCCAGTCAGACAGGGGGTGGTGACATTCAGTACTTC | CASQTGGGDIQYF
NA | TRBJ1-4 | NA | TRBV4-3 | TGCGCCAGCAGCCATCATCGAGCGGGGGATGAAAAACTGTTTTTT | CASSHHRAGDEKLFF